The 5 T cell receptor beta chains in this list originate from one sample, sequenced in a study of OX40 agonist ivuxolimab in advanced cancers. Sequencing was performed with immunoSEQ multiplex PCR; in TCRdb, only in-frame clones are kept and a portion is missing. The data hold 35,000 to 45,000 clones, with roughly nine tenths observed a single time. Here the sequenced sample was CD4+ or CD8+ T cells sorted from blood, taken in a trial of the OX40 agonist ivuxolimab. The receptors were sampled from an adult with an advanced solid tumor such as melanoma, head and neck, liver or kidney cancer.

The gene calls are TRBV6-1 and TRBJ1-6, with TRBD1 matching 10 bases. In germline, CDR1 is MNHNS, CDR2 SASEGT. Germline trimming cut 6 bases from V and 6 bases from J; bases unmatched to any gene: 5. This CDR3 has 15 residues. The CDR3 loop is CASRRTGGSNSPLHF. In DNA form, the CDR3 reads TGTGCCAGCAGAAGGACAGGGGGTAGTAATTCACCCCTCCACTTT.

J is TRBJ2-7 and V is TRBV2; D might be TRBD1 (5 bases). From germline, CDR1 is SNHLY and CDR2 FYNNEI. V dropped 5 bases and J dropped 1 base, with 24 bases sitting between them. The CDR3 runs to 18 residues. CDR3 amino acids: CASSIRAGLIRPSYEQYF. As DNA, the CDR3 is TGTGCCAGCAGTATTAGGGCAGGGCTAATTAGACCGTCCTACGAGCAGTACTTC. The whole variable domain, filled in from reference TRBV2 and TRBJ2-7, reads EPEVTQTPSHQVTQMGQEVILRCVPISNHLYFYWYRQILGQKVEFLVSFYNNEISEKSEIFDDQFSVERPDGSNFTLKIRSTKLEDSAMYFCASSIRAGLIRPSYEQYFGPGTRLTVT.

The chain links TRBV7-8 to TRBJ2-3, with 12 bases matching TRBD2. The CDR3 is made up of 16 amino acids. With 6 bases clipped from V and 3 bases from J, the junction kept 7 bases outside the gene matches. Germline V gene data show CDR1 as SGHVS and CDR2 as FQNEAQ. CDR3 region: CASSLTSGRRTDTQYF. CDR3 coding DNA: TGTGCCAGCAGTTTAACTAGCGGGAGGCGGACAGATACGCAGTATTTT.

V gene TRBV27 combines with J gene TRBJ2-7, with 12 bases aligning to TRBD2. The junction had 12 bases not matched to a gene; V was cut back by 6 bases and J by 3 bases. The CDR3 has 17 amino acids. Germline V CDR1 and CDR2: MNHEY, SMNVEV (reference sequence). The CDR3 protein is CASSARTSGTHNYEQYF. CDR3 sequence (DNA): TGTGCCAGCAGCGCTCGGACTAGCGGGACCCATAACTACGAGCAGTACTTC.

The rearrangement joins TRBV11-2 to TRBJ2-7, with 11 bases that match TRBD1. CDR1 and CDR2 from the germline V gene are SGHAT and FQNNGV. This CDR3 has 13 residues. J gave up 6 bases and V 5 bases, and 3 bases lay outside the gene matches. The CDR3 region has the DNA TGTGCCAGCAGCCCGGGACAGGGGGGCGAGCAGTACTTC. It specifies CASSPGQGGEQYF.